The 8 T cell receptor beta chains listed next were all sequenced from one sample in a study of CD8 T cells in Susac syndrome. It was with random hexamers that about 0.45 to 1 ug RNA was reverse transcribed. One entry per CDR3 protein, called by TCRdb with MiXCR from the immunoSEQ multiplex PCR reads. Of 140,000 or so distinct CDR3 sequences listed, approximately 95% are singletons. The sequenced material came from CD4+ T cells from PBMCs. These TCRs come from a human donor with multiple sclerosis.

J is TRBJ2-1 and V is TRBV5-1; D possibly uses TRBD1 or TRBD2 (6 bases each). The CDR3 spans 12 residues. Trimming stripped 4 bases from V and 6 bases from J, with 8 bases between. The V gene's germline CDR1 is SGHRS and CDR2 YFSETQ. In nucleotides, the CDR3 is TGCGCCAGCAGCAGGGGGGTCAATGAGCAGTTCTTC. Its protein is CASSRGVNEQFF. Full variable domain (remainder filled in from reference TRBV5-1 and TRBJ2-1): KAGVTQTPRYLIKTRGQQVTLSCSPISGHRSVSWYQQTPGQGLQFLFEYFSETQRNKGNFPGRFSGRQFSNSRSEMNVSTLELGDSALYLCASSRGVNEQFFGPGTRLTVL.

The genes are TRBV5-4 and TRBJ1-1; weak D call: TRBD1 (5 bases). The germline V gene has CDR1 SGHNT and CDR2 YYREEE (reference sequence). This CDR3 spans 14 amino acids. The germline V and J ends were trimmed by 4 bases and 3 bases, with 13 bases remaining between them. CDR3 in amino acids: CASSQALGDTEAFF. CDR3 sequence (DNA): TGTGCCAGCAGCCAGGCGCTGGGGGACACTGAAGCTTTCTTT.

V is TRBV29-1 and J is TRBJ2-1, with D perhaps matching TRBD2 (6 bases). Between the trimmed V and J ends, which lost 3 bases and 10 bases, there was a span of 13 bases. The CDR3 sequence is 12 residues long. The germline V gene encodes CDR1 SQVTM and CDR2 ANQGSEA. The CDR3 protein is CSVERELGEQFF. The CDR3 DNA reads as TGCAGCGTTGAGCGGGAACTGGGGGAGCAGTTCTTC.

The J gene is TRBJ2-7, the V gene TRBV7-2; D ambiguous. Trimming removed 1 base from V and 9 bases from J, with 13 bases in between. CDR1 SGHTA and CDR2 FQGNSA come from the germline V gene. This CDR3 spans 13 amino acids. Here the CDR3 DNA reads TGTGCCAGCAGCTTAGTATTCGATGGCGTGCAGTACTTC. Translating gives CASSLVFDGVQYF. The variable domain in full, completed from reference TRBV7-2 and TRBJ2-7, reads GAGVSQSPSNKVTEKGKDVELRCDPISGHTALYWYRQSLGQGLEFLIYFQGNSAPDKSGLPSDRFSAERTGGSVSTLTIQRTQQEDSAVYLCASSLVFDGVQYFGPGTRLTVT.

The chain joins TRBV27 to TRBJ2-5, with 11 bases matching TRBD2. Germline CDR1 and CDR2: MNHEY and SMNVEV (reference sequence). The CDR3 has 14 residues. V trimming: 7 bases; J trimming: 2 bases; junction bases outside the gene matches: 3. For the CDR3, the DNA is TGTGCCAGCAAACTAGCGGGAGTGCAAGAGACCCAGTACTTC. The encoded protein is CASKLAGVQETQYF.

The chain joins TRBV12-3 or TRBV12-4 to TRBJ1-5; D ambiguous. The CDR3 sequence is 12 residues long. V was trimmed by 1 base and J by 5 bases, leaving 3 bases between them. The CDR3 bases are TGTGCCAGCAGTTTAGGGGATCAGCCCCAGCATTTT. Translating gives CASSLGDQPQHF.

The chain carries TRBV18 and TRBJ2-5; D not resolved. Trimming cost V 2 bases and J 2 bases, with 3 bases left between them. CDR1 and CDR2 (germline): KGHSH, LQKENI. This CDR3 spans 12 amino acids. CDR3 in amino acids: CASSPDQETQYF. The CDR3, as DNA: TGTGCCAGCTCACCAGATCAAGAGACCCAGTACTTC.

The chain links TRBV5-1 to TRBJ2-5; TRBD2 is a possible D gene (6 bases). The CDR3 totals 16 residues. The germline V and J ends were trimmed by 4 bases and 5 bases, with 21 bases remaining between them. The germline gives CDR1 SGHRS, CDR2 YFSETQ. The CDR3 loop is CASSPGTVEGRETQYF. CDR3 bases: TGCGCCAGCAGCCCCGGAACAGTGGAGGGCAGGGAGACCCAGTACTTC.